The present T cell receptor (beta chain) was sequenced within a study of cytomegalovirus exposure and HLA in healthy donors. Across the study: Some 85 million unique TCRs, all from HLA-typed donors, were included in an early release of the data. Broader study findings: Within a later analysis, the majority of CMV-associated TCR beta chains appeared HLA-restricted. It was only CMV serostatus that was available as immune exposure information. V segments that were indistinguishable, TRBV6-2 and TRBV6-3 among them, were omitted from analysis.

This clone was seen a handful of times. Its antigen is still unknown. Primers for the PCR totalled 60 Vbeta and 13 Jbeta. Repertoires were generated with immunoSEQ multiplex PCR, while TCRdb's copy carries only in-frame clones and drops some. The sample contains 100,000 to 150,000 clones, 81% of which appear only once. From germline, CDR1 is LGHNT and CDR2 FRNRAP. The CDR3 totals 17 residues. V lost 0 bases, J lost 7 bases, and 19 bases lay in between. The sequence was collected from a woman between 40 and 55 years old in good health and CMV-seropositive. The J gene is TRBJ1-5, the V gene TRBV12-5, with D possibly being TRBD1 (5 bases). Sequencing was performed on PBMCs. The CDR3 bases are TGTGCTAGTGGTTTGGTACTAGGGGCCGGGGGGAACCAGCCCCAGCATTTT. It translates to CASGLVLGAGGNQPQHF.